Listed below are T cell receptor beta chains from one sample, sequenced in a study of OX40 agonist ivuxolimab in advanced cancers. Assay: immunoSEQ multiplex PCR; the TCRdb copy retains only in-frame clones and omits some. The sample has roughly 76,000 clones; about 88% are singletons. The sample here was CD4+ or CD8+ T cells sorted from blood, taken in a trial of the OX40 agonist ivuxolimab. The source of these receptors is an adult with an advanced solid tumor such as melanoma, head and neck, liver or kidney cancer. CDR3s include the opening cysteine and the closing phenylalanine or tryptophan. D genes are given only for firm matches. The size entry is marked missing in some rows and otherwise reads once, few, many or a size class.

abundance: NA
j_gene: TRBJ1-5
v_gene: TRBV6-6
d_gene: TRBD1
CDR3nt: TGTGCCAGCAGTTCCCAACAGGGGAATCAGCCCCAGCATTTT
CDR3aa: CASSSQQGNQPQHF

abundance: NA
j_gene: TRBJ1-2
v_gene: TRBV2
d_gene: TRBD1
CDR3nt: TGTGCCACCGGGACAGTCGAGGCTGGCTACACCTTC
CDR3aa: CATGTVEAGYTF

abundance: once
j_gene: TRBJ2-3
v_gene: TRBV2
d_gene: NA
CDR3nt: TGTGCCACCCAGATGGAGTTTAGCACAGATACGCAGTATTTT
CDR3aa: CATQMEFSTDTQYF

abundance: NA
j_gene: TRBJ2-3
v_gene: TRBV5-1
d_gene: TRBD2
CDR3nt: TGCGCCAGCAGCTTGGCAGAGGGAGGGACAGATACGCAGTATTTT
CDR3aa: CASSLAEGGTDTQYF

abundance: NA
j_gene: TRBJ2-5
v_gene: TRBV7-9
d_gene: NA
CDR3nt: TGTGCCAGCAGCTTCCGGGGTTCGTCCGGGGAGACCCAGTACTTC
CDR3aa: CASSFRGSSGETQYF

abundance: NA
j_gene: TRBJ2-1
v_gene: TRBV7-2
d_gene: NA
CDR3nt: TGTGCCAGCAGCGTGACATACAATGAGCAGTTCTTC
CDR3aa: CASSVTYNEQFF

abundance: NA
j_gene: TRBJ1-2
v_gene: TRBV6-1
d_gene: TRBD1
CDR3nt: TGTGCCAGCGTTGACAGGGGAATCAGTGATGGCTACACCTTC
CDR3aa: CASVDRGISDGYTF

abundance: once
j_gene: TRBJ1-4
v_gene: TRBV7-9
d_gene: NA
CDR3nt: TGTGCCATAGCTCGAGTTGGAACTAATGAAAAACTGTTTTTT
CDR3aa: CAIARVGTNEKLFF

abundance: NA
j_gene: TRBJ1-3
v_gene: TRBV2
d_gene: NA
CDR3nt: TGTGCCAGCAGTGTTCTTAGCGGGGGAAACACCATATATTTT
CDR3aa: CASSVLSGGNTIYF

abundance: once
j_gene: TRBJ1-4
v_gene: TRBV2
d_gene: NA
CDR3nt: TGTGCCACCTCAGGCCGGGTTGGGGAAAAACTGTTTTTT
CDR3aa: CATSGRVGEKLFF

abundance: NA
j_gene: TRBJ1-2
v_gene: TRBV7-2
d_gene: NA
CDR3nt: TGTGCCAGCAGCCCCCCTCGACAACATTATGGCTACACCTTC
CDR3aa: CASSPPRQHYGYTF

abundance: NA
j_gene: TRBJ1-5
v_gene: TRBV5-1
d_gene: NA
CDR3nt: TGCGCCAGCAGCCCTACAGGTGATCAGCCCCAGCATTTT
CDR3aa: CASSPTGDQPQHF